This T cell receptor (beta chain) is drawn from a study of blood T cell repertoires in COVID-19. Study context: Collection of acute and convalescent COVID-19 samples took place in the United States, Italy and Spain. Sample material is recorded as cDNA or gDNA derived from T cells, B-cell-depleted T cells, or PBMCs.

The germline CDR1 and CDR2 sequences are MDHEN and SYDVKM. The CDR3 is made up of 12 amino acids. Concerning this clone: One junction end does not reproduce the germline sequence, and a read error may be involved.

As originally analysed: Scientists estimated how many nucleated cells there were by amplifying reference gene primers. Clones were sequenced by immunoSEQ multiplex PCR, and TCRdb holds only the in-frame ones, with some missing. D and trimming were read from the DNA, whereas the V and J calls and clone size are those reported in that table. This table holds 260,000 or so clones, 84% found once. Sequencing was done on a sample of peripheral blood. The chain carries TRBV28 and TRBJ1-6, with D unresolved. This clonotype originated in a human donor in a cohort sampled during active COVID-19. The chain's CDR3 is CATSFRNSPLHF. DNA for the CDR3: TGTGCCACCAGTTTCCGGAATTCACCCCTCCACTTT.